This T cell receptor (beta chain) was obtained from a study of T cells in localized non-small cell lung cancer. Germline V lookup: CDR1 MRHNA, CDR2 SNTAGT. The CDR3 has 16 amino acids. V lost 5 bases to trimming and J lost 1 base, with 14 bases between them. Study results and caveats: There was an association of higher blood T cell density with longer overall survival. Maximal T cell clonality occurred in uninvolved adjacent lung, with tumor ranking below it. Heterogeneity is still possible, as just one tumor region was sequenced. Appearance in adjacent lung was seen for a median around 58 of the top 100 tumor clones.

Assay used: immunoSEQ multiplex PCR; TCRdb lists only in-frame clones, some missing. The sample shows about 52,000 clones, around 86% of them seen only once. Of note for this clone: Its antigen is still unknown.

Here the sequenced sample was peripheral blood, taken before any cancer treatment. This receptor was obtained from a male donor at least 60 years old with stage III squamous cell lung carcinoma. The rearrangement joins TRBV6-4 to TRBJ2-2; D remains ambiguous. The CDR3 loop is CASSQSPSGNTGELFF. The CDR3 region has the DNA TGTGCCAGCAGTCAAAGTCCCTCGGGGAACACCGGGGAGCTGTTTTTT.